The T cell receptor (beta chain) under discussion was sequenced for a study of T cell responses to AZD1222 COVID-19 vaccine. With 5 bases clipped from V and 5 bases from J, the junction kept 6 bases outside the gene matches. The CDR3 totals 14 residues. Germline-derived CDR1 and CDR2 are MNHNY and SVGAGI (reference sequence). The data were produced by immunoSEQ multiplex PCR, yet TCRdb's version contains in-frame clones alone and is incomplete. The table shows roughly 130,000 clones, with 88% occurring only once. The origin of this receptor is an adult in good health. Sequences were derived from peripheral blood, sampled on day 0 of AZD1222 vaccination. This chain joins TRBV6-6 and TRBJ2-5, with TRBD1 identical over 9 bases. In DNA form, the CDR3 reads TGTGCCAGCAGTCCCCGGGACAGGGCTGAGACCCAGTACTTC. Translating it yields CASSPRDRAETQYF.